This T cell receptor (beta chain) was profiled in a study of regulatory T cells in long-lasting Graves disease. Study-level results: Fewer public clonotypes were shared by new patients (around 970) than by persistent patients (2,741).

This clonotype was found once. Antigen specificity is unknown. A much larger clone differs from this one at a single base, so this may be a read error. The time point: newly diagnosed GD, antithyroid drugs for less than 3 months. From RNA extracted from PBMCs, the TCR library was made. Blood from the periphery, about 9 milliliters in all, was drawn into EDTA tubes. iRepertoire HTBI primers and Arm-PCR of CDR3 regions built TCR beta libraries. Original methodology: Samples collectively showed some 60 TRBV and 14 TRBJ segments. TCRdb re-analysed the multiplex PCR reads in MiXCR, keeping a single row per CDR3 protein. These V and J calls are TCRdb output, not the study's own analysis. The data contain 400,000 to 500,000 distinct CDR3 sequences, around 15% of them singletons. The CDR3 has 17 residues. CDR1 and CDR2 from the germline V gene are SGHTA and FQGNSA. These data also formed part of another study, on T cells in Graves' hyperthyroidism and ophthalmopathy.

The source of this sequence is a woman aged 25 to 39 with Graves disease. V gene TRBV7-2 combines with J gene TRBJ2-2; D might be TRBD2 (5 bases). Sample: peripheral blood mononuclear cells (PBMCs), taken at new diagnosis, from a patient treated with antithyroid drugs. Written as DNA, the CDR3 is TGTGCCAGCAGCTTAGTATTTACGGGCGCGAACACCGGGGAGCTGCTTTTT. Its translation is CASSLVFTGANTGELLF.